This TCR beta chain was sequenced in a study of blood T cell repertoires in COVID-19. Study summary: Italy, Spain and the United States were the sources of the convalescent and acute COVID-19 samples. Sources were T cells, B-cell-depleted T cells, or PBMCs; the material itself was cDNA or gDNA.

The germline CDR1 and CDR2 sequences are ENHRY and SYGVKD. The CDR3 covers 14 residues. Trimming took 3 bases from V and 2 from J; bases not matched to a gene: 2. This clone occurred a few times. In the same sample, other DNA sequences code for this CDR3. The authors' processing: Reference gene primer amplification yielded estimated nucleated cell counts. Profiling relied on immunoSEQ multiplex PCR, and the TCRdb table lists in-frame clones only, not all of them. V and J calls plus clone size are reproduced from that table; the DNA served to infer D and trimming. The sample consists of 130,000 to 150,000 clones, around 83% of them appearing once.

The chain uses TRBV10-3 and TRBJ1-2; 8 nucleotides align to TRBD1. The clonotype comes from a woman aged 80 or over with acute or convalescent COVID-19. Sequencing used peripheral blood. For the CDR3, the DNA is TGTGCCATCAGTGAAGGACAGGGAAACTATGGCTACACCTTC. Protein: CAISEGQGNYGYTF.